The 9 T cell receptor beta chains listed next were all sequenced from one sample in a study of T cell responses to AZD1222 COVID-19 vaccine. Sequencing used immunoSEQ multiplex PCR; TCRdb keeps in-frame clones, though not all of them. The table has roughly 70,000 clones, 88% seen once. This specimen consisted of peripheral blood, obtained 28 days after the second dose of the MenACWY control vaccine. The receptors come from an adult who received the MenACWY meningococcal vaccine as a control.

A single count supports this clone. The V and J genes are TRBV7-2 and TRBJ2-5; maybe TRBD2 (5 bases). V was shortened by 4 bases and J by 5 bases, with 14 bases between the two germline ends. Germline lookup yields CDR1 SGHTA and CDR2 FQGNSA. The CDR3 has 14 amino acids. The CDR3 reads CASSSRSGEETQYF. The DNA for the CDR3 is TGTGCCAGCAGCTCCCGCTCTGGGGAGGAGACCCAGTACTTC.

V gene TRBV6-5 combines with J gene TRBJ1-6, with D uncertain. The germline V gene has CDR1 MNHEY and CDR2 SVGAGI. The V and J ends lost 7 bases and 7 bases respectively, with 11 bases between them. The length of the CDR3 is 13 residues. Written as DNA, the CDR3 is TGTGCCAGCACCCGGGTGACGAATTCACCCCTCCACTTT. Its translation: CASTRVTNSPLHF.

The chain recombines TRBV7-2 with TRBJ1-1; D ambiguous. Trimming took 5 bases from V and 5 from J, leaving 6 bases between them. The germline CDR1 and CDR2 sequences are SGHTA and FQGNSA. The CDR3 contains 11 residues. CDR3 residues: CASSLDTEAFF. In nucleotides, the CDR3 is TGTGCCAGCAGCCTGGATACTGAAGCTTTCTTT. Using reference TRBV7-2 and TRBJ1-1 for the parts outside the CDR3, the full variable domain is GAGVSQSPSNKVTEKGKDVELRCDPISGHTALYWYRQSLGQGLEFLIYFQGNSAPDKSGLPSDRFSAERTGGSVSTLTIQRTQQEDSAVYLCASSLDTEAFFGQGTRLTVV.

Here the CDR3 DNA reads TGTGCCAGCAGTGAAGGCAGGGCTTATTCACCCCTCCACTTT. The encoded protein is CASSEGRAYSPLHF. The rearrangement links TRBV2 to TRBJ1-6, with D maybe TRBD1 (5 bases). CDR1 and CDR2 from the germline V gene are SNHLY and FYNNEI. Deletions cut 1 base from V and 8 bases from J, with 9 bases between. This CDR3 is 14 amino acids long.

This clone was seen more than once but under ten times. The V and J genes are TRBV5-4 and TRBJ2-1; 10 bases agree with TRBD1. Trimming removed 4 bases from V and 6 bases from J; junction bases left unmatched: 7. The germline V gene has CDR1 SGHNT and CDR2 YYREEE (reference sequence). This CDR3 comprises 15 residues. The DNA for the CDR3 is TGTGCCAGCAGCAGGAGACAGGGGGCCCTCAATGAGCAGTTCTTC. The encoded protein is CASSRRQGALNEQFF.

The J gene is TRBJ2-1, the V gene TRBV19; TRBD1 might be the D (5 bases). This CDR3 spans 19 amino acids. Per the germline V gene, CDR1 is LNHDA and CDR2 is SQIVND (reference sequence). Trimming stripped 0 bases from V and 6 bases from J, with 24 bases between. CDR3 nucleotides: TGTGCCAGTAGTATAGAGCCCATTAGGCCTGGGGCGCAATCCAATGAGCAGTTCTTC. This gives the protein CASSIEPIRPGAQSNEQFF.

This chain links TRBV5-4 with TRBJ2-1; 7 nucleotides line up with TRBD1. Germline assignment: CDR1 SGHNT and CDR2 YYREEE (reference sequence). Losses at the gene ends were 4 bases for V and 10 bases for J; bases not matched to a gene: 2. The CDR3 consists of 11 residues. The CDR3 DNA sequence: TGTGCCAGCAGCCTGGGACAGGAGCAGTTCTTC. Translation gives CASSLGQEQFF.

This clone has more than one count but fewer than ten. The chain joins TRBV2 to TRBJ1-1, with D perhaps TRBD1 (5 bases). The germline CDR1 and CDR2 sequences are SNHLY and FYNNEI. V was shortened by 10 bases and J by 8 bases, with 17 bases between the two germline ends. This CDR3 comprises 12 residues. CDR3 DNA sequence: TGTGCCACCAACCGAGGGGTTTCAGAAGCTTTCTTT. Residues: CATNRGVSEAFF. Full variable domain (rest looked up from reference TRBV2 and TRBJ1-1): EPEVTQTPSHQVTQMGQEVILRCVPISNHLYFYWYRQILGQKVEFLVSFYNNEISEKSEIFDDQFSVERPDGSNFTLKIRSTKLEDSAMYFCATNRGVSEAFFGQGTRLTVV.

The chain is built from TRBV5-1 and TRBJ2-1; tentative D call: TRBD2 (6 bases). Germline loops: CDR1 SGHRS, CDR2 YFSETQ. The V and J ends lost 4 bases and 2 bases respectively, with 7 bases between them. The CDR3 is 13 amino acids. The chain's CDR3 is CASSGGTYNEQFF. CDR3 in DNA: TGCGCCAGCAGCGGGGGGACCTACAATGAGCAGTTCTTC. The whole variable domain, filled in from reference TRBV5-1 and TRBJ2-1, reads KAGVTQTPRYLIKTRGQQVTLSCSPISGHRSVSWYQQTPGQGLQFLFEYFSETQRNKGNFPGRFSGRQFSNSRSEMNVSTLELGDSALYLCASSGGTYNEQFFGPGTRLTVL.